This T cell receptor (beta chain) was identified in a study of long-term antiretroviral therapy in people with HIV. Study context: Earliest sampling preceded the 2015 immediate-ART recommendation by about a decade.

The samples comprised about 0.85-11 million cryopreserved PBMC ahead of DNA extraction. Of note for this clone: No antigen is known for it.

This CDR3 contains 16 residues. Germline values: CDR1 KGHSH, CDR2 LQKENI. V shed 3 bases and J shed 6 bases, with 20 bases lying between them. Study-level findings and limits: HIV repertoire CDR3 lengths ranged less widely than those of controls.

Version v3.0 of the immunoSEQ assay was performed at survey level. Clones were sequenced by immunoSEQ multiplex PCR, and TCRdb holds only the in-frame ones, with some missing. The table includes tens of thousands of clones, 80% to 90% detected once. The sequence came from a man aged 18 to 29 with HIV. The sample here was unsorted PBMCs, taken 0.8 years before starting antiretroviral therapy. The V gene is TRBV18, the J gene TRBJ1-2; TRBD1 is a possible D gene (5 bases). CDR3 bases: TGTGCCAGCTCACCTCGGGGGGACCCTGGGACGAATGGCTACACCTTC. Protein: CASSPRGDPGTNGYTF.